The TCR beta chain described here comes from a study of cytomegalovirus exposure and HLA in healthy donors. Study-wide background: It was reported in a later analysis that the roughly 120 validation repertoires used the same platform as the 666 first-cohort repertoires.

Study outcomes and limitations: Generally TCR sequences proved uncommon, though certain public TCRs appeared in numerous donors. Three CMV-associated chains were confirmed in vitro to be specific for CMV antigens.

Points on this clone: What it recognizes is unknown.

Generated by immunoSEQ multiplex PCR, the TCRdb table keeps only in-frame clones and is missing some. This table holds 250,000 to 400,000 clones, roughly 88% found once. V dropped 5 bases and J dropped 4 bases, with 11 bases sitting between them. The CDR3 has 13 residues. CDR1 is SEHNR and CDR2 is FQNEAQ in the germline V gene (reference sequence). The sequence derives from a man in his thirties or forties in good health and CMV-seronegative. The chain has TRBV7-9 and TRBJ1-2; the D is unclear. The sample was PBMCs. The CDR3 region has the DNA TGTGCCAGCAGCCCTGGGCTAATCTATGGCTACACCTTC. Amino acid sequence: CASSPGLIYGYTF.